The rows below give T cell receptor beta chains drawn from one sample of a study of long-term antiretroviral therapy in people with HIV. Produced via immunoSEQ multiplex PCR; TCRdb's table is partial and in-frame only. The profile covers 20,000 to 30,000 clones, with approximately 80% appearing a single time and approximately 5.1% taken by the ten largest. This specimen consisted of unsorted PBMCs, obtained 1.1 years before starting antiretroviral therapy. These receptor sequences come from a woman aged 25 to 45 with HIV. Each CDR3 is given with its conserved first and last residue. Each record gives: J gene, clone size, D gene, V gene, CDR3 protein, CDR3 DNA. D genes are given only for firm matches. Clone size is not always given. Where it is, it says once, few, many or a class for expanded clones.

TRBJ1-1 | NA | TRBD1 | TRBV6-1 | CASSEYPGGNTEAFF | TGTGCCAGCAGTGAATACCCAGGGGGGAACACTGAAGCTTTCTTT
TRBJ2-2 | NA | TRBD2 | TRBV6-1 | CASRRGIGTGELFF | TGTGCCAGCAGGCGGGGGATCGGCACCGGGGAGCTGTTTTTT
TRBJ2-7 | few | NA | TRBV2 | CASWDRTYEQYF | TGTGCCAGTTGGGACCGTACCTACGAGCAGTACTTC
TRBJ1-2 | NA | NA | TRBV6-5 | CASSQHGYTF | TGTGCCAGCTCCCAACATGGCTACACCTTC
TRBJ2-7 | NA | TRBD1 | TRBV5-1 | CASSSPDRSSYEQYF | TGCGCCAGCAGCTCACCGGACAGGAGCTCCTACGAGCAGTACTTC
TRBJ2-3 | NA | NA | TRBV7-9 | CASSFEVSGTLDTQYF | TGTGCCAGCAGCTTTGAGGTTTCGGGCACCTTGGATACGCAGTATTTT
TRBJ2-1 | NA | NA | TRBV10-3 | CAISGNPGNFDEQFF | TGTGCCATCAGTGGAAATCCCGGGAACTTCGATGAGCAGTTCTTC
TRBJ1-4 | NA | NA | TRBV19 | CASSIDWGNEKLFF | TGTGCCAGTAGTATAGATTGGGGGAATGAAAAACTGTTTTTT
TRBJ2-1 | NA | NA | TRBV4-1 | CASSQGNEQFF | TGCGCCAGCAGCCAAGGGAATGAGCAGTTCTTC
TRBJ1-2 | NA | TRBD1 | TRBV6-1 | CASSEPGQGANGYTF | TGTGCCAGCAGTGAACCCGGACAGGGGGCGAATGGCTACACCTTC
TRBJ1-2 | NA | NA | TRBV6-6 | CASSPRESSSRGYTF | TGTGCCAGCAGTCCCAGAGAGTCCTCCTCCCGGGGCTACACCTTC
TRBJ1-2 | NA | NA | TRBV9 | CASSPRVGGYTF | TGTGCCAGCAGTCCTAGGGTGGGGGGCTACACCTTC
TRBJ1-2 | NA | TRBD1 | TRBV10-2 | CASSDQVWTGTGYTF | TGCGCCAGCAGTGATCAAGTGTGGACAGGGACTGGCTACACCTTC
TRBJ1-6 | NA | NA | TRBV6-6 | CASSYRDLGNSPLHF | TGTGCCAGCAGTTACAGGGATTTGGGAAATTCACCCCTCCACTTT
TRBJ1-1 | NA | TRBD1 | TRBV7-9 | CASSVIKGAGGTEAFF | TGTGCCAGCAGCGTTATTAAGGGGGCGGGTGGGACTGAAGCTTTCTTT
TRBJ1-5 | NA | TRBD1 | TRBV7-2 | CASRPDRAGNQPQHF | TGTGCCAGCAGACCAGACAGGGCTGGCAATCAGCCCCAGCATTTT
TRBJ2-1 | NA | NA | TRBV10-3 | CAISEAGPSYNEQFF | TGTGCCATCAGTGAGGCGGGGCCATCCTACAATGAGCAGTTCTTC
TRBJ1-1 | NA | NA | TRBV9 | CASKEPGNTEAFF | TGTGCCAGCAAGGAACCAGGGAACACTGAAGCTTTCTTT
TRBJ1-2 | NA | NA | TRBV5-6 | CASSFIYVTSNYGYTF | TGTGCCAGCAGCTTTATCTACGTCACTTCTAACTATGGCTACACCTTC
TRBJ1-3 | NA | TRBD1 | TRBV18 | CASSPRDRVDSGNTIYF | TGTGCCAGCTCACCACGTGACAGGGTTGACTCTGGAAACACCATATATTTT
TRBJ1-1 | NA | NA | TRBV9 | CASSRTGGENTEAFF | TGTGCCAGCAGCCGAACGGGGGGGGAGAACACTGAAGCTTTCTTT
TRBJ2-1 | NA | NA | TRBV5-6 | CASRADTYNEQFF | TGTGCCAGTCGAGCGGACACTTACAATGAGCAGTTCTTC
TRBJ2-1 | few | TRBD1 | TRBV7-9 | CASSSGQGYNEQFF | TGTGCCAGCAGCTCGGGACAGGGGTACAATGAGCAGTTCTTC
TRBJ1-2 | NA | NA | TRBV28 | CANSRGGLYGYTF | TGTGCCAACAGCCGTGGGGGCCTCTATGGCTACACCTTC
TRBJ1-1 | NA | NA | TRBV14 | CASSQRPGIAEAFF | TGTGCCAGCAGCCAAAGGCCAGGGATCGCGGAAGCTTTCTTT
TRBJ2-3 | NA | NA | TRBV15 | CATSPRTEGQHTDTQYF | TGTGCCACCAGCCCCCGCACGGAGGGACAGCACACAGATACGCAGTATTTT
TRBJ1-6 | NA | NA | TRBV23-1 | CASSHDLWGVDSPLHF | TGCGCCAGCAGTCATGACCTTTGGGGAGTGGATTCACCCCTCCACTTT
TRBJ1-1 | few | NA | TRBV19 | CASSAKPGRANTEAFF | TGTGCCAGTAGTGCGAAGCCGGGCCGGGCGAACACTGAAGCTTTCTTT
TRBJ1-2 | NA | NA | TRBV12-5 | CASGISYGYTF | TGTGCTAGTGGGATCAGCTATGGCTACACCTTC
TRBJ1-6 | few | NA | TRBV6-6 | CASSYRGADNSPLHF | TGTGCCAGCAGTTACCGAGGGGCCGACAATTCACCCCTCCACTTT
TRBJ1-5 | NA | NA | TRBV7-8 | CASSLGVQPQHF | TGTGCCAGCAGCTTAGGTGTTCAGCCCCAGCATTTT
TRBJ1-2 | NA | NA | TRBV11-2 | CASSSTPVPYGYTF | TGTGCCAGCAGCTCAACCCCGGTACCCTATGGCTACACCTTC
TRBJ2-1 | NA | NA | TRBV29-1 | CSGQDSEQFF | TGCAGCGGGCAGGACAGTGAGCAGTTCTTC
TRBJ2-1 | NA | TRBD2 | TRBV7-2 | CASSMGLAGGGSYNEQFF | TGTGCCAGCAGCATGGGACTAGCGGGGGGTGGCTCCTACAATGAGCAGTTCTTC
TRBJ1-3 | NA | NA | TRBV5-1 | CASSLRVQGAGNTIYF | TGCGCCAGCAGCCTGAGGGTCCAGGGCGCAGGAAACACCATATATTTT
TRBJ2-5 | NA | TRBD1 | TRBV29-1 | CSVAPGQQETQYF | TGCAGCGTTGCTCCGGGACAGCAAGAGACCCAGTACTTC
TRBJ2-1 | NA | NA | TRBV7-9 | CASSPLLVNEQFF | TGTGCCAGCAGCCCCCTTCTGGTCAATGAGCAGTTCTTC